This T cell receptor beta chain emerged from a study of blood T cell repertoires in COVID-19. Background on the study: Samples came from the United States, Italy and Spain, spanning acute and convalescent COVID-19. T cells, B-cell-depleted T cells, or PBMCs supplied cDNA or gDNA.

This clone was found once. As processed by the authors: Nucleated cell counts were estimated from reference gene primer amplification. Method: immunoSEQ multiplex PCR; TCRdb's copy keeps in-frame clones and lacks some. The D gene and trimming were derived from the DNA, and the V and J assignments and clone size from that table. The sample consists of a few hundred thousand clones, more than 75% of them appearing once. This CDR3 is built from 16 residues. Germline CDR1 and CDR2: MRHNA and SNTAGT. The V gene lost 1 base and the J gene lost 2 bases, with 9 bases spanning the gap. The gene calls are TRBV6-4 and TRBJ2-6, with TRBD1 as a possible D gene (5 bases). Sequencing was done on a sample of peripheral blood. This TCR derives from a woman aged 50 to 65 with acute or convalescent COVID-19. This CDR3 is CASSDLGVTGANVLTF. The CDR3 nucleotides read TGTGCCAGCAGTGACTTAGGGGTTACTGGGGCCAACGTCCTGACTTTC.